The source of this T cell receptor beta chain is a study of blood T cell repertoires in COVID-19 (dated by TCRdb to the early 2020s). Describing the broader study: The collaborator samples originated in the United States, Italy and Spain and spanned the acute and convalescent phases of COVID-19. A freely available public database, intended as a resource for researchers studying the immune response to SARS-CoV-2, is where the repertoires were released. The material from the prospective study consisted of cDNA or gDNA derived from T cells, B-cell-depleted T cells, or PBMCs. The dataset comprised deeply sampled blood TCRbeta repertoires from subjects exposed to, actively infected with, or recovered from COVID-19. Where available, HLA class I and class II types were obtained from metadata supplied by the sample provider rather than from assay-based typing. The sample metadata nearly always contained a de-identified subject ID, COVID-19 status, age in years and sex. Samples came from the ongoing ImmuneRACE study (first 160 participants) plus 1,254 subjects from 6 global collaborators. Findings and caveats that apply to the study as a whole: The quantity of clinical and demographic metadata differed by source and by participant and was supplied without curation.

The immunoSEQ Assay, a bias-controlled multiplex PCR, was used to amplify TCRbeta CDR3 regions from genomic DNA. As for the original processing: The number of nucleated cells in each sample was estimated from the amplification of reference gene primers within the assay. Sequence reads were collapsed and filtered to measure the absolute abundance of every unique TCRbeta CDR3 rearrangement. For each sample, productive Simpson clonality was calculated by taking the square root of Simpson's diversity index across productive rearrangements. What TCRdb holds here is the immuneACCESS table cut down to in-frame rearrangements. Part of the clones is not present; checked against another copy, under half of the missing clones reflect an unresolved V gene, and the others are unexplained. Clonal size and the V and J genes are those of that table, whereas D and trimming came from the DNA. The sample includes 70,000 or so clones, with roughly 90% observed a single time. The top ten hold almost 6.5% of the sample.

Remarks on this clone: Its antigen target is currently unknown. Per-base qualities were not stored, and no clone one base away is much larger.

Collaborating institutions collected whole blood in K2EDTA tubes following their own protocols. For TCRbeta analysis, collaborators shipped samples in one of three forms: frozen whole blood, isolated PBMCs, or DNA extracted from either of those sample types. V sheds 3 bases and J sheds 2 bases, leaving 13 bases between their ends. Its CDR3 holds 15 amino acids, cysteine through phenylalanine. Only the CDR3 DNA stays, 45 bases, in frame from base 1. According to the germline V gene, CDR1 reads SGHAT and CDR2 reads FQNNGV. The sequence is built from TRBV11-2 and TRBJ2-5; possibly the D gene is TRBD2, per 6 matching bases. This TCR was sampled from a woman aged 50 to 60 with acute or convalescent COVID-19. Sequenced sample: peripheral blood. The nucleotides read TGTGCCAGCAGCTTCGACCCTAGCGTTCAAGAGACCCAGTACTTC. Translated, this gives CASSFDPSVQETQYF. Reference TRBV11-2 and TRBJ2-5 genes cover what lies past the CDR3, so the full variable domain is EAGVAQSPRYKIIEKRQSVAFWCNPISGHATLYWYQQILGQGPKLLIQFQNNGVVDDSQLPKDRFSAERLKGVDSTLKIQPAKLEDSAVYLCASSFDPSVQETQYFGPGTRLLVL.